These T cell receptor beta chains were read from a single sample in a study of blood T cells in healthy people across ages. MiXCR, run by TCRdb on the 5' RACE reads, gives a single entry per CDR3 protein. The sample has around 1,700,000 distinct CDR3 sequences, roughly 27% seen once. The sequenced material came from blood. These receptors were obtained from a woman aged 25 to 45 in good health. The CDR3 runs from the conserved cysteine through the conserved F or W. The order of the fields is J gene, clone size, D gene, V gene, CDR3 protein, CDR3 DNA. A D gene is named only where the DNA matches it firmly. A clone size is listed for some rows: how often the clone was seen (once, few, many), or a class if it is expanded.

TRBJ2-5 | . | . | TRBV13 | CASSLVLVGEETQYF | TGTGCCAGCAGCTTAGTCCTAGTTGGGGAAGAGACCCAGTACTTC
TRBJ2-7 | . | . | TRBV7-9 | CASSSIERGAEQYF | TGTGCCAGCAGCTCCATAGAGCGAGGCGCCGAGCAGTACTTC
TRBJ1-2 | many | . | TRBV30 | CAWSAGVYGYTF | TGTGCCTGGAGTGCGGGAGTCTATGGCTACACCTTC
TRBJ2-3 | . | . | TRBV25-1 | CASSEYAGKKDMQYF | TGTGCCAGCAGTGAATATGCAGGGAAGAAAGATATGCAGTATTTT
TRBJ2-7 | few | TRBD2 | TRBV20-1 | CSAKMGLGYEQYF | TGCAGTGCTAAAATGGGACTAGGCTACGAGCAGTACTTC
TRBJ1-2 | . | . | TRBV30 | CAWSLDTTGRFYGYTF | TGTGCCTGGAGTCTCGATACGACAGGCAGATTCTATGGCTACACCTTC
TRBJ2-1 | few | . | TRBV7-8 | CASSPSTVGDEQFF | TGTGCCAGCAGCCCCTCCACGGTGGGGGATGAGCAGTTCTTC
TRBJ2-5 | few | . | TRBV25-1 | CASSEPGTPRETQYF | TGTGCCAGCAGTGAACCCGGGACCCCCAGGGAGACCCAGTACTTC
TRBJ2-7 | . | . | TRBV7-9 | CTSSFNKIGGEQYF | TGTACCAGCAGCTTTAATAAGATCGGAGGCGAGCAGTACTTC
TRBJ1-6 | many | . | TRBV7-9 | CASSLDAYNSPLHF | TGTGCCAGCAGCTTAGACGCGTATAATTCACCCCTCCACTTT
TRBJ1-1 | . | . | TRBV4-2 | CASSQVTGRRTEAFF | TGTGCCAGCAGCCAAGTAACAGGGCGAAGAACTGAAGCTTTCTTT
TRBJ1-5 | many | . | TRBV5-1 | CASSLAGKDQPQHF | TGCGCCAGCAGCTTGGCAGGGAAGGATCAGCCCCAGCATTTT
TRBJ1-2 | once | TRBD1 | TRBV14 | CACSLIGQGASYGYTF | TGTGCCTGCAGCCTAATTGGACAGGGGGCTAGCTATGGCTACACCTTC
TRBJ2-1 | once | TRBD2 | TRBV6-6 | CASATSGAYEQFF | TGTGCCAGTGCTACTAGCGGGGCTTACGAGCAGTTCTTC
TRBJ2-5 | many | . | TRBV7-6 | CASSLGVRGPSRETQYF | TGTGCCAGCAGCTTAGGAGTCCGGGGCCCCAGTCGGGAGACCCAGTACTTC
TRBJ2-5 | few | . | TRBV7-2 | CASSVLAPETQYF | TGTGCCAGCAGCGTACTAGCCCCGGAGACCCAGTACTTC
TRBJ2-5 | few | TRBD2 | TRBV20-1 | CSARKVGRLAGLEETQYF | TGCAGTGCTAGAAAAGTGGGTAGGCTAGCGGGATTGGAAGAGACCCAGTACTTC
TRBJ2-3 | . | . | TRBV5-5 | CASSLVLISTDTQYF | TGTGCCAGCAGCTTGGTCCTGATTTCCACAGATACGCAGTATTTT
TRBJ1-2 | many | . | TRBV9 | CASSPDLGGYTF | TGTGCCAGCAGCCCCGATTTGGGGGGCTACACCTTC
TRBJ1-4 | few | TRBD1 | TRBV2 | CASSEGGQASTNEKLFF | TGTGCCAGCAGTGAAGGGGGACAGGCGTCAACTAATGAAAAACTGTTTTTT
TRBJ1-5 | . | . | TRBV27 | CASSSWGPNQPQHF | TGTGCCAGCAGTTCGTGGGGCCCCAATCAGCCCCAGCATTTT
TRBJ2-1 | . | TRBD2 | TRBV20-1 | CSARTSGGGNEQFF | TGCAGTGCTAGAACCAGCGGGGGGGGCAATGAGCAGTTCTTC
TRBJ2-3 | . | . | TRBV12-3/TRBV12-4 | CASGSTDTEYF | TGTGCCAGCGGGAGCACAGATACGGAGTATTTT
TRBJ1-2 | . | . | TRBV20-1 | CSASPNGGGRSYGYTF | TGCAGTGCTAGTCCCAATGGCGGGGGCCGGTCCTATGGCTACACCTTC
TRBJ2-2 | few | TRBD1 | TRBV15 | CATSRLGQGATGELFF | TGTGCCACCAGCAGACTGGGACAGGGGGCCACCGGGGAGCTGTTTTTT
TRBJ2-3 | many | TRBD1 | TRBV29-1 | CSVEGDRGPDTQYF | TGCAGCGTTGAAGGGGACAGGGGCCCAGATACGCAGTATTTT
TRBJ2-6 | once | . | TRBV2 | CASSELGGPGANVLTF | TGTGCCAGCAGTGAATTGGGCGGTCCTGGGGCCAACGTCCTGACTTTC
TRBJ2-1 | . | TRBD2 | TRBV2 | CASSGYRSGGANQQFF | TGTGCCAGCAGTGGTTATCGTAGCGGGGGGGCCAATCAGCAGTTCTTC
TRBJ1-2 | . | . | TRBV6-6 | CASSPQPRREPNYGYTF | TGTGCCAGCAGTCCCCAACCCCGGCGGGAACCTAACTATGGCTACACCTTC
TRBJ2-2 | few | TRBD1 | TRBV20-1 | CSARDRYRGNTGELFF | TGCAGTGCTAGAGATCGGTACAGGGGGAACACCGGGGAGCTGTTTTTT
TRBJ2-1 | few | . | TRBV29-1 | CSVEDLGLYNEQFF | TGCAGCGTTGAAGATCTGGGGCTCTACAATGAGCAGTTCTTC
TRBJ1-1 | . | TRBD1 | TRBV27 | CASSWGPRTGEAFF | TGTGCCAGCAGTTGGGGGCCCCGGACAGGAGAAGCTTTCTTT
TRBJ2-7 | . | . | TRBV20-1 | CSAVNSRSSYEQYF | TGCAGTGCGGTTAATTCCAGGAGCTCCTACGAGCAGTACTTC
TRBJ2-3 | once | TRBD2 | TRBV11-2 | CASSLHWATSGISTDTQYF | TGTGCCAGCAGCTTACACTGGGCGACTAGCGGCATTAGCACAGATACGCAGTATTTT
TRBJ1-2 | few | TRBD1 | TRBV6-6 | CASSRQGDNYGYTF | TGTGCCAGCAGTAGACAGGGTGACAACTATGGCTACACCTTC
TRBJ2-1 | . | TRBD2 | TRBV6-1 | CASTGGGAGNEQFF | TGTGCCAGCACGGGGGGTGGGGCTGGCAATGAGCAGTTCTTC
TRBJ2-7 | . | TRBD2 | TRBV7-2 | CASSLVRGDYSEQYF | TGTGCCAGCAGCTTAGTGCGTGGGGACTACAGCGAACAGTACTTC
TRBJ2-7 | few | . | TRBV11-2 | CASSADWADYEQYF | TGTGCCAGCAGCGCGGACTGGGCCGACTACGAGCAGTACTTC
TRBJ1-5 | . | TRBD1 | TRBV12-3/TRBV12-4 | CASGTGMNRPQHF | TGTGCCAGCGGGACAGGGATGAATCGGCCCCAGCATTTT
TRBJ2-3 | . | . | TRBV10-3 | CAISEPAESTDTQYF | TGTGCCATCAGTGAACCAGCCGAAAGCACAGATACGCAGTATTTT
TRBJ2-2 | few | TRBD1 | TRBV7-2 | CASSQGERPSTGELFF | TGTGCCAGCAGCCAGGGGGAGCGGCCTTCGACCGGGGAGCTGTTTTTT
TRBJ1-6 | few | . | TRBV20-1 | CSALITGGRDNSPLHF | TGCAGTGCCTTAATTACCGGGGGCCGAGATAATTCACCCCTCCACTTT
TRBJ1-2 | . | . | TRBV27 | CASSPAGAGGLYGYTF | TGTGCCAGCAGCCCCGCCGGGGCTGGGGGATTATATGGCTACACCTTC
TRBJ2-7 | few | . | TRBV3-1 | CASSQLDRNHYEQYF | TGTGCCAGCAGCCAACTTGACAGAAACCACTACGAGCAGTACTTC
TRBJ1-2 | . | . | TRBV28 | CASSSTRGVMGYTF | TGTGCCAGCAGTTCTACCCGGGGGGTGATGGGCTACACCTTC
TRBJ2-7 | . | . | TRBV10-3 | CAIRDRQYEQYF | TGTGCCATCAGGGATCGACAGTACGAGCAGTACTTC
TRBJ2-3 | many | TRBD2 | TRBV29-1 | CSVDAGASDTQYF | TGCAGCGTTGATGCGGGAGCCTCGGATACGCAGTATTTT
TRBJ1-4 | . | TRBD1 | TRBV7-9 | CASRREGADEKLFF | TGTGCCAGCAGAAGGGAGGGGGCAGATGAAAAACTGTTTTTT
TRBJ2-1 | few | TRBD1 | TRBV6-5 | CASSPRGRDRRNEQFF | TGTGCCAGCAGTCCTCGAGGCCGGGACAGGCGCAATGAGCAGTTCTTC
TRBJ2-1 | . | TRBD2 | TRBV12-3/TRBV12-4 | CASSLGGTSGKWFF | TGTGCCAGCAGTTTAGGGGGGACTAGCGGGAAGTGGTTCTTC
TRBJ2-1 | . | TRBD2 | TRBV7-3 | CASSLNLGGAADEQFF | TGTGCCAGCAGCTTAAATCTCGGGGGGGCGGCGGATGAGCAGTTCTTC
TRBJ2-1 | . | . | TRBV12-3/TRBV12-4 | CASRPGRDLYNEQFF | TGTGCCAGCAGACCCGGTAGGGACTTATACAATGAGCAGTTCTTC
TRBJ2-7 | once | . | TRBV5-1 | CASSGETANNEQYF | TGCGCCAGCAGCGGAGAGACAGCTAACAATGAGCAGTACTTC
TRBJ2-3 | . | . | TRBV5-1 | CASSRANTDTQYF | TGCGCCAGCAGCAGGGCCAACACAGATACGCAGTATTTT
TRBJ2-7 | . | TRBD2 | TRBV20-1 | CSAPLAGYHEQYF | TGCAGTGCCCCACTAGCGGGATACCACGAGCAGTACTTC